This entry features one T cell receptor (beta chain) sequence. For repertoire sequencing, the TCR beta CDR3 regions were amplified from RNA transcripts. An opening RT-PCR round employed HTBI primers and preceded a second-round multiplex PCR. MiXCR, applied by TCRdb to the multiplex PCR reads, yields one record per CDR3 protein. The sample gives some 160,000 distinct CDR3 sequences, approximately 40% of which show up once; roughly 9% is in the top ten. The sample belongs to a study of Graves' ophthalmopathy and Graves' hyperthyroidism. V was clipped by 1 base and J by 9 bases, with 16 bases between them. This CDR3 is 15 amino acids long. In germline, CDR1 is SNHLY, CDR2 FYNNEI. Symptoms, serum thyroxine and TRAb, thyroid ultrasound, and orbital computed tomography formed the diagnostic basis. The PBMCs used were ones drawn from about 9.3 ml of fresh peripheral blood.

Sequencing was performed on peripheral blood. This clonotype was sampled from a man aged 25-45 years with Graves' ophthalmopathy. This rearrangement joins TRBV2 to TRBJ2-1; D might be TRBD1 (6 bases). CDR3 amino acids: CASSEGQGTIGEQFF. The CDR3 DNA reads TGTGCCAGCAGTGAAGGGCAGGGGACCATCGGTGAGCAGTTCTTC.